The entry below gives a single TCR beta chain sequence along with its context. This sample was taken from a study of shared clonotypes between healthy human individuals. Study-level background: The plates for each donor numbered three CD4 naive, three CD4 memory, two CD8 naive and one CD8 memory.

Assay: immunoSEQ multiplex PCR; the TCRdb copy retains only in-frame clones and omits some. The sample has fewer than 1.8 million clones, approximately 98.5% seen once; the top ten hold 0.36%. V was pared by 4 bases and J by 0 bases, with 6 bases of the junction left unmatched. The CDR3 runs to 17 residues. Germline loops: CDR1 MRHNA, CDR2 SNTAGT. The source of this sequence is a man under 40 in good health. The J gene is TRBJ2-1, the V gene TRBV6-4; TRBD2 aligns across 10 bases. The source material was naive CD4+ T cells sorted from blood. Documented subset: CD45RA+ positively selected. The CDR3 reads CASSVVPSGSSYNEQFF. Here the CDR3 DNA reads TGTGCCAGCAGTGTAGTTCCTAGCGGGAGCTCCTACAATGAGCAGTTCTTC.